These T cell receptor beta chains were read from a single sample in a study of neurological immune-mediated disorders. MiXCR was run by TCRdb on the 5' RACE reads, yielding one entry per CDR3 protein. This table holds around 20,000 distinct CDR3 sequences, about an eighth found once. The sample was PBMCs. These receptors all stem from a woman aged 55-69 years with HTLV-1-associated myelopathy (HAM/TSP). Each CDR3 is given with its conserved first and last residue. The D gene is left open where the match is weak. The size field is filled for only some rows; it gives once, few, many or a size class.

d_call,v_call,clone_size,j_call,cdr3_nt,cdr3_aa
TRBD2,TRBV27,many,TRBJ2-1,TGTGCCAGCAGTTGGGGACTAGCGGGTAGGAATGAGCAGTTCTTC,CASSWGLAGRNEQFF
.,TRBV7-9,medium-sized,TRBJ2-3,TGTGCCAGCAGCTCGGGACTCACGACAGATACGCAGTATTTT,CASSSGLTTDTQYF
TRBD1,TRBV5-1,many,TRBJ2-2,TGCGCCAGCAGCTTGGGGACAGGGACCGGGGAGCTGTTTTTT,CASSLGTGTGELFF
.,TRBV20-1,once,TRBJ1-1,TGCAGTGCTAGGTCCAGGGACACTGAAGCTTTCTTT,CSARSRDTEAFF
.,TRBV7-2,many,TRBJ1-1,TGTGCCAGCAGCTTAAGCAGGAACACTGAAGCTTTCTTT,CASSLSRNTEAFF
TRBD2,TRBV10-2,few,TRBJ2-7,TGCGCCAGCAGGATCTCGTCGGGGGGAGGGCGGGAGCAGTACTTC,CASRISSGGGREQYF
.,TRBV20-1,.,TRBJ1-5,TGCAGTGCTAGAGCCGGGACCGCTTATCAGCCCCAGCATTTT,CSARAGTAYQPQHF
.,TRBV6-6,many,TRBJ1-6,TGTGCCAGCAGTTATCTTGCAGTTAATTCACCCCTCCACTTT,CASSYLAVNSPLHF
.,TRBV20-1,many,TRBJ2-3,TGCAGTGCTAGAGGGCAGATTAGCACAGATACGCAGTATTTT,CSARGQISTDTQYF
.,TRBV5-1,.,TRBJ2-7,TGCGCCAGCAGCTCGGCGAACATAGTTGACGAGCAGTACTTC,CASSSANIVDEQYF
.,TRBV10-2,.,TRBJ1-1,TGCGCCAGCAGTCTGGGGGGGACTCAAGCTTTCTTT,CASSLGGTQAFF
TRBD1,TRBV6-1,many,TRBJ1-2,TGTGCCAGCAGCACCTCCGGGACAGGGGGCTATGGCTACACCTTC,CASSTSGTGGYGYTF
TRBD2,TRBV3-1,.,TRBJ2-7,TGTGCCAGCAGCCAAGATTTACTAGCGGGGGCCTACGAGCAGTACTTC,CASSQDLLAGAYEQYF
.,TRBV5-6,medium-sized,TRBJ2-3,TGTGCCAGCAGTTCGGCGGAGGCATCAGATACGCAGTATTTT,CASSSAEASDTQYF
TRBD2,TRBV20-1,many,TRBJ2-5,TGCAGTGCTAGGGCCAGTAGCGGGTCCCTCCAAGAGACCCAGTACTTC,CSARASSGSLQETQYF
.,TRBV15,many,TRBJ1-6,TGTGCCACCAGCAGAGACAGGTACCGGAATTCACCCCTCCACTTT,CATSRDRYRNSPLHF
TRBD2,TRBV7-2,many,TRBJ2-4,TGTGCCAGCAGCCTCTTGCGGGAGAAAGCCAAAAACATTCAGTACTTC,CASSLLREKAKNIQYF
TRBD1,TRBV6-5,many,TRBJ2-7,TGTGCCAGCAGTTATTCGGGGACAGGCGAGGCCTACGAGCAGTACTTC,CASSYSGTGEAYEQYF
TRBD2,TRBV9,.,TRBJ2-7,TGTGCCAGCAGCGTTGGACTAGAGGTAAGGGATGAGCAGTACTTC,CASSVGLEVRDEQYF
TRBD1,TRBV23-1,.,TRBJ2-1,TGCGCCAGCAGTCAATCTCGTCAGGGGGCTTTGGATGGTGAGCAGTTCTTC,CASSQSRQGALDGEQFF
TRBD1,TRBV29-1,many,TRBJ2-1,TGCAGCGTCAAAAAAGGGACAGGGAGCAATGAGCAGTTCTTC,CSVKKGTGSNEQFF
.,TRBV20-1,many,TRBJ1-1,TGCAGTGCCACATGGGGGCCCGCTGAAGCTTTCTTT,CSATWGPAEAFF
.,TRBV5-5,many,TRBJ2-3,TGTGCCAGCAGAAGTGGCACAGATACGCAGTATTTT,CASRSGTDTQYF
.,TRBV20-1,many,TRBJ2-1,TGCAGTGCTAGAGACGGCGGGGCGATCAGTGTCTTC,CSARDGGAISVF
TRBD2,TRBV20-1,medium-sized,TRBJ2-1,TGCAGTGCCACGAATATCCTACCTAGCGGGGGCCCAGGGGGGCAGTTCTTC,CSATNILPSGGPGGQFF
TRBD2,TRBV7-9,many,TRBJ2-3,TGTGCCAGCAGCTCCAGGGTAGCGGGGGACCTTAGCACAGATACGCAGTATTTT,CASSSRVAGDLSTDTQYF
.,TRBV20-1,many,TRBJ1-2,TGCAGTGCTAGGTCAGGGTCCTATGGCTACACCTTC,CSARSGSYGYTF
TRBD1,TRBV10-3,many,TRBJ2-3,TGTGCCATCAGTGAGGGGACAGGGGGCACAGATACGCAGTATTTT,CAISEGTGGTDTQYF
.,TRBV19,few,TRBJ2-5,TGTGCCAGTAGTAAGGCCCCCGAGCTTTGGGCCGCTAAGACCCAGTACTTC,CASSKAPELWAAKTQYF
.,TRBV4-1,many,TRBJ2-7,TGCGCCAGCAGCCACCGACAGGGAGGGGACTACGAGCAGTACTTC,CASSHRQGGDYEQYF
.,TRBV5-5,many,TRBJ2-7,TGTGCCAGCAGCCGGCCAGGAACCTACGAGCAGTACTTC,CASSRPGTYEQYF
TRBD1,TRBV18,many,TRBJ1-1,TGTGCCAGCTCTTTCGGACAGGGGGACACTGAAGCTTTCTTT,CASSFGQGDTEAFF
TRBD2,TRBV4-2,many,TRBJ2-1,TGTGCCAGCAGCGGGACTAGCGGTGACAATGAGCAGTTCTTT,CASSGTSGDNEQFF
TRBD1,TRBV29-1,many,TRBJ2-7,TGCAGCGTTACAGGGGGCGCTGGGCTCGAGCAGTACTTC,CSVTGGAGLEQYF
TRBD2,TRBV5-5,many,TRBJ2-3,TGTGCCAGCAGCTTGTATCCTAGCGGGATAGCAGATACGCAGTATTTT,CASSLYPSGIADTQYF
TRBD2,TRBV20-1,many,TRBJ2-7,TGCAGTGCTATGCCCCTCCTAGCGGGAGGGGCGTACGAGCAGTACTTC,CSAMPLLAGGAYEQYF
TRBD2,TRBV20-1,many,TRBJ2-1,TGCAGTGCCAGACTAGCGGGAGGGCCGGGTGAGCAGTTCTTC,CSARLAGGPGEQFF
.,TRBV11-2,medium-sized,TRBJ2-3,TGTGCCAGCAGCGCAGGGGGCGGGGGGAGAGATACGCAGTATTTT,CASSAGGGGRDTQYF
TRBD2,TRBV20-1,medium-sized,TRBJ2-3,TGCAGTGCTCTCCAGCGGGGGGCTCTGACTTTCACAGATACGCAGTATTTT,CSALQRGALTFTDTQYF
.,TRBV29-1,.,TRBJ1-2,TGCAGCGTTAAGGGGACACCCTATGGCTACACCTTC,CSVKGTPYGYTF
TRBD1,TRBV24-1,medium-sized,TRBJ2-2,TGTGCCACCAGTGATGAGGGGGCGCGGACCGGGGAGCTGTTTTTT,CATSDEGARTGELFF
TRBD1,TRBV7-8,many,TRBJ1-2,TGTGCCAGCAGCCTCAACCCCGGGACAGGGAACTATGGCTACACCTTC,CASSLNPGTGNYGYTF
TRBD1,TRBV18,.,TRBJ1-2,TGTGCCAGCTCACCACCGGTTGATATAGGGGGCGCAGATGGCTACACCTTC,CASSPPVDIGGADGYTF